This T cell receptor beta chain appears in the sequencing data of a study of blood T cell repertoires in COVID-19. TCRdb keeps only in-frame clones here, not all; method: immunoSEQ multiplex PCR. This sample has around 130,000 clones, with approximately 90% found just once. Only a few counts were recorded for this clone. The receptor's source is a human donor with COVID-19, enrolled during active disease. The donor label of this sample is uncertain. The specimen was peripheral blood.

As DNA, the CDR3 is TGTGCCAGCAGCTTGGCGCGGGAGCATGGCTACACCTTC. Encoded protein: CASSLAREHGYTF. This rearrangement joins TRBV5-4 to TRBJ1-2; no definite D call. Trimming took 0 bases from V and 6 from J, leaving 9 bases between them. Germline V lookup: CDR1 SGHNT, CDR2 YYREEE (reference sequence). The CDR3 sequence is 13 residues long.